What follows are 12 T cell receptor beta chains derived from one specimen sequenced in a study of blood T cells in healthy people across ages. The authors ran a second PCR of 7 to 11 cycles using a sample-barcoded 5' primer and a J-beta primer mix. TCRdb ran MiXCR on the 5' RACE reads and lists one entry per CDR3 protein. The table lists about 680,000 distinct CDR3 sequences, around 45% of them singletons. Sequenced: blood. All receptors derive from a woman aged 60-75 years in good health.

The chain links TRBV9 to TRBJ2-7; 10 bases fit TRBD2. After removal of 3 bases from V and 7 bases from J, the junction contained 7 bases not matched to a gene. The CDR3 is made up of 14 amino acids. The V gene's germline CDR1 is SGDLS and CDR2 YYNGEE. The CDR3 is CASSASGSYNEQYF. The DNA of the CDR3 is TGTGCCAGCAGCGCTAGCGGGAGCTACAATGAGCAGTACTTC.

The chain employs TRBV10-3 and TRBJ1-2; 9 nucleotides agree with TRBD1. With V trimmed by 6 bases and J by 1 base, 6 bases remained unmatched. The CDR3 runs 15 residues. Germline values: CDR1 ENHRY, CDR2 SYGVKD. The CDR3 DNA sequence: TGTGCCATCAGGCCCGGGACAGGGATTAACTATGGCTACACCTTC. It codes for CAIRPGTGINYGYTF.

The chain joins TRBV7-2 to TRBJ2-3, with D possibly TRBD2 on 5 matching bases. Trimming took 5 bases from V and 4 from J, leaving 16 bases between them. Per germline, CDR1 SGHTA and CDR2 FQGNSA. The CDR3 length is 15 residues. The CDR3: CASSPGGSGSDTQYF. In DNA, the CDR3 is TGTGCCAGCAGCCCCGGCGGGTCCGGATCAGATACGCAGTATTTT.

By sample fraction, this clonotype is medium-sized (0.01 to 0.1%). J is TRBJ2-1 and V is TRBV20-1, with 10 bases identical to TRBD2. CDR1 and CDR2 (germline): DFQATT, SNEGSKA (reference sequence). Trimming removed 6 bases from V and 3 bases from J; junction bases left unmatched: 8. The CDR3 extends over 15 amino acids. The CDR3 reads CSARGLADYYNEQFF. CDR3 bases: TGCAGTGCCCGCGGACTAGCGGATTACTACAATGAGCAGTTCTTC.

This clonotype was seen repeatedly, ten times or more. The chain combines TRBV6-2 or TRBV6-3 with TRBJ2-1; D uncertain. V was cut by 2 bases and J by 3 bases, with 11 bases left in between. Germline V gene sequence: CDR1 MNHEY, CDR2 SVGEGT. CDR3 length: 15 residues. Here the CDR3 DNA reads TGTGCCAGCAGTTACGGCTGGGCCGGCTACAATGAGCAGTTCTTC. Translating gives CASSYGWAGYNEQFF.

This chain links TRBV7-9 with TRBJ2-3, with 8 nucleotides matching TRBD1. Germline V gene sequence: CDR1 SEHNR, CDR2 FQNEAQ (reference sequence). V trimming: 4 bases; J trimming: 3 bases; junction bases outside the gene matches: 9. This CDR3 is 16 amino acids long. The CDR3 region has the DNA TGTGCCAGCAGCTCGAGGGGCAGGGGGCCAACAGATACGCAGTATTTT. As protein: CASSSRGRGPTDTQYF.

This clonotype appeared a few times. The chain recombines TRBV7-2 with TRBJ2-7; 10 nucleotides align to TRBD2. The CDR3 covers 16 residues. With 5 bases clipped from V and 3 bases from J, the junction kept 10 bases outside the gene matches. Germline lookup yields CDR1 SGHTA and CDR2 FQGNSA. The CDR3 region has the DNA TGTGCCAGCAGCCCTACCTCTAGCGGGGGATACTACGAGCAGTACTTC. It encodes CASSPTSSGGYYEQYF. The entire variable domain, with the rest obtained from reference TRBV7-2 and TRBJ2-7, is as follows: GAGVSQSPSNKVTEKGKDVELRCDPISGHTALYWYRQSLGQGLEFLIYFQGNSAPDKSGLPSDRFSAERTGGSVSTLTIQRTQQEDSAVYLCASSPTSSGGYYEQYFGPGTRLTVT.

This chain links TRBV24-1 with TRBJ2-1; no definite D call. CDR1 is KGHDR and CDR2 is SFDVKD in the germline V gene. CDR3 size: 15 residues. Trimming left V 0 bases short and J 6 bases short, with 11 bases between. CDR3 amino acids: CATSDLAWRSNEQFF. The CDR3 DNA sequence: TGTGCCACCAGTGATTTGGCGTGGAGAAGCAATGAGCAGTTCTTC.

This clonotype was seen many times. The gene calls are TRBV13 and TRBJ2-5; D is unclear. The CDR3 is 13 residues long. V was pared by 3 bases and J by 5 bases, with 10 bases between. In germline, CDR1 is PRHDT, CDR2 FYEKMQ (reference sequence). The CDR3 here is CASSFRSRETQYF. CDR3 sequence (DNA): TGTGCCAGCAGCTTCCGTTCACGGGAGACCCAGTACTTC.

About this clonotype: Compared with germline, one end of the junction differs, possibly owing to a read error. The V call is TRBV5-1, the J call TRBJ2-1; 11 bases agree with TRBD2. The germline V gene encodes CDR1 SGHRS and CDR2 YFSETQ. The CDR3 is 14 amino acids. As DNA, the CDR3 is TGCGCCATCAGCTCCCGGACTAGCGGGAATGAGCAGTTCTTC. This codes for CAISSRTSGNEQFF. Looking up the rest from reference TRBV5-1 and TRBJ2-1 gives the full variable domain: KAGVTQTPRYLIKTRGQQVTLSCSPISGHRSVSWYQQTPGQGLQFLFEYFSETQRNKGNFPGRFSGRQFSNSRSEMNVSTLELGDSALYLCAISSRTSGNEQFFGPGTRLTVL.

The rearrangement joins TRBV7-2 to TRBJ1-1; no reliable D call. The CDR3 contains 13 residues. The germline V gene encodes CDR1 SGHTA and CDR2 FQGNSA. V dropped 3 bases and J dropped 0 bases, with 5 bases sitting between them. As DNA, the CDR3 is TGTGCCAGCAGCTTCCATATGAACACTGAAGCTTTCTTT. Its protein product is CASSFHMNTEAFF. The entire variable domain, with the rest obtained from reference TRBV7-2 and TRBJ1-1, is as follows: GAGVSQSPSNKVTEKGKDVELRCDPISGHTALYWYRQSLGQGLEFLIYFQGNSAPDKSGLPSDRFSAERTGGSVSTLTIQRTQQEDSAVYLCASSFHMNTEAFFGQGTRLTVV.

V and J are TRBV20-1 and TRBJ1-1; D possibly corresponds to TRBD1 (5 bases). The germline V gene has CDR1 DFQATT and CDR2 SNEGSKA (reference sequence). Trimming cost V 2 bases and J 5 bases, with 24 bases left between them. This CDR3 is built from 17 residues. The CDR3 sequence is CSARPHGAFPGKTEAFF. CDR3 nucleotides: TGCAGTGCTAGACCCCACGGGGCCTTTCCGGGAAAGACTGAAGCTTTCTTT.